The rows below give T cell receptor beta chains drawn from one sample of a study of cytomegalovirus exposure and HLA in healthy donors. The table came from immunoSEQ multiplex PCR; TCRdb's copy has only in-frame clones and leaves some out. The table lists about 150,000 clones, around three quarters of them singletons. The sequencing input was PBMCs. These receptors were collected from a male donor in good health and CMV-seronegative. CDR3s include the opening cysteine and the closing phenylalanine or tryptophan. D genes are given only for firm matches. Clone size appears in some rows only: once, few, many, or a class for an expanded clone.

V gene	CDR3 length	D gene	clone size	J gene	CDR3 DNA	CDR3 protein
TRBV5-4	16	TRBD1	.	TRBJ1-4	TGTGCCAGCAGCTTGGGACAGGGGGCCATTATGGAAAAACTGTTTTTT	CASSLGQGAIMEKLFF
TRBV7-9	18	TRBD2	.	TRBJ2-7	TGTGCCAGCAGCTTAGCGCTACAGGCTAGCGGGGCTTCCTACGAGCAGTACTTC	CASSLALQASGASYEQYF
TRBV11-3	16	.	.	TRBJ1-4	TGTGCCAGCAGCTTTAGCCCTGGAGCCCCTAATGAAAAACTGTTTTTT	CASSFSPGAPNEKLFF
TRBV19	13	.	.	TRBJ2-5	TGTGCCAGTAGTATAGTCCTGAGAGAGACCCAGTACTTC	CASSIVLRETQYF
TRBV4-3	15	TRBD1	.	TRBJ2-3	TGCGCCAGCAGCCAGGTGGACAGGGGCCCAGATACGCAGTATTTT	CASSQVDRGPDTQYF
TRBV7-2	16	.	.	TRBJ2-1	TGTGCCAGCAGCCCACCACGCAGGCTCTCCTACAATGAGCAGTTCTTC	CASSPPRRLSYNEQFF
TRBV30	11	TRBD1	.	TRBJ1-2	TGTGCCTGGAGGACAGGGCGTCGCTACACCTTC	CAWRTGRRYTF
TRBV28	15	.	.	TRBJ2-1	TGTGCCAGCAATGTCCAGGGAGGCTCCTACAATGAGCAGTTCTTC	CASNVQGGSYNEQFF
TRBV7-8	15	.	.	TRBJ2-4	TGTGCCAGCAGCCTCACTGCAGGGGAATCTGACATTCAGTACTTC	CASSLTAGESDIQYF
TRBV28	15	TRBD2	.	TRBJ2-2	TGTGCCAGCAGTTTGGCGGGAGGGTATACCGGGGAGCTGTTTTTT	CASSLAGGYTGELFF
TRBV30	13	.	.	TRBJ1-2	TGTGCCTGGAGCCCAGGCCTCAGCAATGGCTACACCTTC	CAWSPGLSNGYTF
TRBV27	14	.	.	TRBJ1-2	TGTGCCAGCAGTTCACCGGGACTGGGCTATGGCTACACCTTC	CASSSPGLGYGYTF
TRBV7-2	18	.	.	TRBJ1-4	TGTGCCAGCAGCTTCGGGGTAGTGGGGGGGGCACCTAATGAAAAACTGTTTTTT	CASSFGVVGGAPNEKLFF
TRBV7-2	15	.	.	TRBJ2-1	TGTGCCAGCAGCTTAACGGGACTCGCCAACAATGAGCAGTTCTTC	CASSLTGLANNEQFF
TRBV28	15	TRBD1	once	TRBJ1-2	TGTGCCAGCAGTCTAGGACAGGGGCGATACTATGGCTACACCTTC	CASSLGQGRYYGYTF
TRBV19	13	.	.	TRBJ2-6	TGTGCCAGTACCACAGTCGGGGCCAACGTCCTGACTTTC	CASTTVGANVLTF
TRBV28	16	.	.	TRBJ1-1	TGTGCCAGCAGTTTGTGGGACATTATGTTTAGCACTGAAGCTTTCTTT	CASSLWDIMFSTEAFF
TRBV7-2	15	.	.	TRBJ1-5	TGTGCCAGCAGCTTTACAGGGCGAGGGGATCAGCCCCAGCATTTT	CASSFTGRGDQPQHF
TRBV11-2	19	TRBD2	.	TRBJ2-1	TGTGCCAGCAGCTTGAAAAGCGGGGGGGCTAATACGCGGCGCAATGAGCAGTTCTTC	CASSLKSGGANTRRNEQFF
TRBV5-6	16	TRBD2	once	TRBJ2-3	TGTGCCAGCAGAGCAACTAGCGGGAAGACAGGGGATACGCAGTATTTT	CASRATSGKTGDTQYF
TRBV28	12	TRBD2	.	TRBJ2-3	TGTGCCAGCAGTTCCCCTCGGGAGGGACTCCGTTTT	CASSSPREGLRF
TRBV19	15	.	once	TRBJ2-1	TGTGCCAGTAGTATGGACAGAAGCTCCTACAATGAGCAGTTCTTC	CASSMDRSSYNEQFF
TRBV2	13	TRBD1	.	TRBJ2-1	TGTGCCAGCAGTGGACAGGGATTTAATGAGCAGTTCTTC	CASSGQGFNEQFF
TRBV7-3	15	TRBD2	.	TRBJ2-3	TGTGCCAGCAGCTTCGGACTAGCGGGCACAGATACGCAGTATTTT	CASSFGLAGTDTQYF
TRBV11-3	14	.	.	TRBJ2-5	TGTGCCAGCAGCCAGACTAGTTCCCAAGAGACCCAGTACTTC	CASSQTSSQETQYF